These 27 T cell receptor beta chains were sequenced from one sample in a study of T cell changes during pregnancy in multiple sclerosis. Sequencing used immunoSEQ multiplex PCR; TCRdb keeps in-frame clones, though not all of them. Altogether around 50,000 clones are present, around 92% being singletons, with the ten largest covering about 0.6%. The starting material was CD4+ T cells from peripheral blood mononuclear cells, obtained after pregnancy. The receptors shown here come from a female donor with multiple sclerosis, enrolled in a pregnancy study.

The chain employs TRBV7-6 and TRBJ1-2, with a tentative D call TRBD1 (6 bases). CDR1 and CDR2 from the germline V gene are SGHVS and FNYEAQ. V was shortened by 5 bases and J by 5 bases, with 15 bases between the two germline ends. The CDR3 totals 14 residues. The CDR3 nucleotides read TGTGCCAGCAGCGGTACAGGGACGACGTATGGCTACACCTTC. Encoded protein: CASSGTGTTYGYTF.

The chain is built from TRBV6-4 and TRBJ1-5; tentative D call: TRBD1 (5 bases). V was cut by 2 bases and J by 6 bases, with 17 bases left in between. Germline values: CDR1 MRHNA, CDR2 SNTAGT. This CDR3 comprises 16 residues. In DNA, the CDR3 is TGTGCCAGCAGTGACACGAGGGGAGGGGCGCGTCAGCCCCAGCATTTT. It yields the protein CASSDTRGGARQPQHF.

This rearrangement joins TRBV10-3 to TRBJ1-6; D is unclear. CDR3 length: 18 residues. Germline loops: CDR1 ENHRY, CDR2 SYGVKD. Trimming removed 2 bases from V and 0 bases from J, with 14 bases in between. CDR3 amino acids: CAISEPQLGSSYNSPLHF. The CDR3 DNA is TGTGCCATCAGTGAGCCCCAACTCGGGAGCTCCTATAATTCACCCCTCCACTTT.

This chain uses TRBV19 with TRBJ1-1; TRBD1 aligns across 12 bases. This CDR3 has 17 amino acids. The ends lost 7 bases at V and 3 bases at J; junction bases unmatched: 12. Germline CDR1 is LNHDA and CDR2 is SQIVND (reference sequence). The CDR3 loop is CASNNPGQGAMDTEAFF. The CDR3 DNA is TGTGCCAGTAATAACCCGGGACAGGGGGCTATGGACACTGAAGCTTTCTTT.

The rearrangement joins TRBV9 to TRBJ2-3; D remains ambiguous. Germline-derived CDR1 and CDR2 are SGDLS and YYNGEE. The CDR3 is made up of 15 amino acids. V was cut by 0 bases and J by 2 bases, with 10 bases left in between. This CDR3 reads CASSVATHDTDTQYF. In DNA form, the CDR3 reads TGTGCCAGCAGCGTAGCTACTCACGACACAGATACGCAGTATTTT.

The CDR3 DNA sequence: TGTGCCAGCAGTGAGACTCGAGCTAGAGATACGCAGTATTTT. This translates into CASSETRARDTQYF. This rearrangement joins TRBV6-1 to TRBJ2-3; D gene unclear. Trimming removed 3 bases from V and 5 bases from J, with 12 bases in between. The CDR3 is 14 amino acids. The germline CDR1 and CDR2 sequences are MNHNS and SASEGT.

This clone came up once. V gene TRBV5-3 combines with J gene TRBJ2-5; D is uncertain. TRBV5-3 is recorded as an ORF, its role being uncertain. Deletions cut 6 bases from V and 5 bases from J, with 5 bases between. There are 10 residues in the CDR3. The CDR3: CARTRETQYF. The CDR3 nucleotides are TGTGCCAGAACTCGGGAGACCCAGTACTTC.

The CDR3 sequence: CASSLGDYPVTDTQYF. CDR3 nucleotides: TGTGCCAGCAGCTTAGGGGACTATCCAGTCACAGATACGCAGTATTTT. V and J are TRBV7-2 and TRBJ2-3, with 7 nucleotides matching TRBD2. V dropped 1 base and J dropped 2; count of bases not matched to a gene: 6. Germline V CDR1 and CDR2: SGHTA, FQGNSA. CDR3 length: 16 amino acids.

This clone was seen only once. The rearrangement joins TRBV7-3 to TRBJ2-3; 14 bases match TRBD2. Trimming removed 5 bases from V and 0 bases from J; junction bases left unmatched: 10. CDR1 SGHTA and CDR2 FQGTGA come from the germline V gene. CDR3 length equals 19 residues. Here the CDR3 reads CASSPTPRLAGGSTDTQYF. The CDR3 DNA reads TGTGCCAGCAGCCCAACCCCCCGACTAGCGGGGGGGAGCACAGATACGCAGTATTTT.

J is TRBJ2-7 and V is TRBV7-2; TRBD1 matches at 8 bases. Germline assignment: CDR1 SGHTA and CDR2 FQGNSA. The V and J ends lost 3 bases and 0 bases, in that order; junction bases with no gene match: 7. The CDR3 loop spans 16 amino acids. The CDR3 region has the DNA TGTGCCAGCAGCTTTGCCAGGGGGCGCGACTCCTACGAGCAGTACTTC. This encodes CASSFARGRDSYEQYF.

The chain links TRBV6-1 to TRBJ1-5; D is unresolved. This CDR3 has 14 amino acids. Germline V CDR1 and CDR2: MNHNS, SASEGT. The germline V and J ends were trimmed by 2 bases and 9 bases, with 14 bases remaining between them. DNA of the CDR3: TGTGCCAGCAGTGAAACGAACGGGTTACTGCCCCAGCATTTT. The encoded protein is CASSETNGLLPQHF.

The gene calls are TRBV5-1 and TRBJ1-4; TRBD1 is a possible D gene (5 bases). The CDR3 sequence is 14 residues long. Looked up from germline, CDR1 is SGHRS and CDR2 is YFSETQ. V was shortened by 3 bases and J by 8 bases, with 14 bases between the two germline ends. CDR3 sequence: CASSSGTPGEKLFF. For the CDR3, the DNA is TGCGCCAGCAGCTCCGGGACTCCTGGGGAAAAACTGTTTTTT. Based on the CDR3 plus reference TRBV5-1 and TRBJ1-4, the full variable domain is KAGVTQTPRYLIKTRGQQVTLSCSPISGHRSVSWYQQTPGQGLQFLFEYFSETQRNKGNFPGRFSGRQFSNSRSEMNVSTLELGDSALYLCASSSGTPGEKLFFGSGTQLSVL.

The chain carries TRBV6-1 and TRBJ2-1; 9 nucleotides agree with TRBD2. The CDR3 is made up of 15 amino acids. Germline V gene sequence: CDR1 MNHNS, CDR2 SASEGT. The V gene end was trimmed by 5 bases and the J gene end by 2 bases; junction bases not matched to a gene: 4. CDR3 residues: CASSLGGGAYNEQFF. CDR3 DNA: TGTGCCAGCAGTTTGGGCGGGGGGGCCTACAATGAGCAGTTCTTC.

V usage is TRBV6-5 and J usage is TRBJ1-1; D call uncertain. Trimming removed 8 bases at V and 6 bases at J, with 19 bases between. Germline V lookup: CDR1 MNHEY, CDR2 SVGAGI. The CDR3 has 14 amino acids. CDR3 in amino acids: CASSRLSVGAEAFF. The CDR3 DNA reads TGTGCCAGCTCCCGCCTTAGCGTTGGCGCTGAAGCTTTCTTT.

The V call is TRBV30, the J call TRBJ2-3; D is possibly TRBD2 (5 bases). Per germline, CDR1 GTSNPN and CDR2 SVGIG (reference sequence). Trimming shortened V by 1 base and J by 3 bases, and 14 bases separated the two germline ends. This CDR3 region has 15 residues. The CDR3 protein is CAWSGIARATDTQYF. The CDR3 coding sequence is TGTGCCTGGAGTGGAATAGCGCGGGCTACAGATACGCAGTATTTT.

The chain combines TRBV6-1 with TRBJ1-5; D unresolved. Germline V gene data show CDR1 as MNHNS and CDR2 as SASEGT. There are 16 residues in the CDR3. Trimming left V 3 bases short and J 4 bases short, with 16 bases between. CDR3 in amino acids: CASSDLTPSVNQPQHF. DNA of the CDR3: TGTGCCAGCAGTGATTTAACCCCCTCAGTTAATCAGCCCCAGCATTTT.

This chain connects TRBV5-6 to TRBJ2-4; D not resolved. Germline loops: CDR1 SGHDT, CDR2 YYEEEE. The CDR3 extends over 12 amino acids. Trimming cost V 2 bases and J 6 bases, with 6 bases left between them. CDR3 residues: CASSFGGNIQYF. CDR3 nucleotide sequence: TGTGCCAGCAGCTTCGGCGGAAACATTCAGTACTTC.

This CDR3 is CASSLAGTGNQPQHF. DNA for the CDR3: TGTGCCAGCAGCTTAGCCGGGACAGGGAATCAGCCCCAGCATTTT. V usage is TRBV11-2 and J usage is TRBJ1-5; 9 bases match TRBD1. This CDR3 region has 15 residues. V shed 1 base, J shed 4 bases, and the junction held 2 bases outside the gene matches. Per germline, CDR1 SGHAT and CDR2 FQNNGV.

The chain combines TRBV7-9 with TRBJ2-5; 11 positions agree with TRBD2. V dropped 8 bases and J dropped 2; count of bases not matched to a gene: 7. Germline loops: CDR1 SEHNR, CDR2 FQNEAQ (reference sequence). This CDR3 has 15 residues. The CDR3 DNA reads as TGTGCCAGCTGGTGGCCTAGCGGGGGGCAAGAGACCCAGTACTTC. Translation: CASWWPSGGQETQYF. Full variable domain (remainder filled in from reference TRBV7-9 and TRBJ2-5): DTGVSQNPRHKITKRGQNVTFRCDPISEHNRLYWYRQTLGQGPEFLTYFQNEAQLEKSRLLSDRFSAERPKGSFSTLEIQRTEQGDSAMYLCASWWPSGGQETQYFGPGTRLLVL.

This rearrangement joins TRBV7-3 to TRBJ2-2, with TRBD1 matching over 10 bases. J gave up 4 bases and V 1 base, and 9 bases lay outside the gene matches. This CDR3 is built from 18 residues. The germline V gene has CDR1 SGHTA and CDR2 FQGTGA. CDR3 sequence: CASSLKVGGQGSTGELFF. CDR3 DNA: TGTGCCAGCAGCTTAAAAGTCGGGGGACAGGGGAGCACCGGGGAGCTGTTTTTT.

This clone was seen just once. V and J are TRBV2 and TRBJ1-4, with 9 bases aligning to TRBD1. The V and J ends lost 6 bases and 7 bases, in that order; junction bases with no gene match: 6. The CDR3 sequence is 14 residues long. CDR1 is SNHLY and CDR2 is FYNNEI in the germline V gene. The CDR3: CASRRDRAGEKLFF. The CDR3 DNA reads TGTGCCAGCAGGAGGGACAGGGCCGGTGAAAAACTGTTTTTT.

This clone was picked up a small number of times. This sequence joins TRBV4-1 and TRBJ2-7, with D maybe TRBD2 (5 bases). The length of the CDR3 is 14 residues. V dropped 4 bases and J dropped 4 bases, with 14 bases sitting between them. Germline-derived CDR1 and CDR2 are MGHRA and YSYEKL. CDR3 sequence (DNA): TGCGCCAGCAGCCGAGAGAGGGATGGGTACGAGCAGTACTTC. Translated: CASSRERDGYEQYF.

The chain links TRBV21-1 to TRBJ2-2; TRBD1, the table's D call, lacks a check against the DNA. TRBV21-1 is a known pseudogene. There are 14 residues in the CDR3. In nucleotides, the CDR3 is TGTGCCAGCAGGTTGGGACAGAACACCGGGGAGCTGTTTTTT. It translates to CASRLGQNTGELFF.

This CDR3 reads CAAGGGLGYSNQPQHF. CDR3 in DNA: TGTGCCGCCGGAGGTGGGCTTGGGTATAGCAATCAGCCCCAGCATTTT. V gene TRBV10-3 combines with J gene TRBJ1-5, with D uncertain. Germline CDR1 is ENHRY and CDR2 is SYGVKD. The germline V and J ends were trimmed by 11 bases and 0 bases, with 20 bases remaining between them. This CDR3 spans 16 amino acids.

The V and J genes are TRBV5-4 and TRBJ2-5; TRBD2 aligns across 8 bases. Germline CDR1 reads SGHNT; CDR2 reads YYREEE (reference sequence). With V trimmed by 2 bases and J by 3 bases, 9 bases remained unmatched. The CDR3 length is 16 residues. The DNA of the CDR3 is TGTGCCAGCAGCTTTCTGAGCGGGGGACGAGAAGAGACCCAGTACTTC. As protein: CASSFLSGGREETQYF.

This clone was found a few times. The chain is built from TRBV6-1 and TRBJ1-2; D not resolved. Germline-derived CDR1 and CDR2 are MNHNS and SASEGT. Between the trimmed V and J ends, which lost 7 bases and 3 bases, there was a span of 18 bases. The CDR3 extends over 15 amino acids. The CDR3 DNA sequence: TGTGCCAGCACCCGACTACGGGTCGATCACTATGGCTACACCTTC. Translated, it gives CASTRLRVDHYGYTF.

The chain carries TRBV7-6 and TRBJ1-5; D is unresolved. CDR3 length: 15 residues. Looked up from germline, CDR1 is SGHVS and CDR2 is FNYEAQ. V was clipped by 2 bases and J by 1 base, with 9 bases between them. The chain's CDR3 is CASSLRGGSNQPQHF. The CDR3 DNA reads TGTGCCAGCAGCTTAAGAGGAGGGAGCAATCAGCCCCAGCATTTT.